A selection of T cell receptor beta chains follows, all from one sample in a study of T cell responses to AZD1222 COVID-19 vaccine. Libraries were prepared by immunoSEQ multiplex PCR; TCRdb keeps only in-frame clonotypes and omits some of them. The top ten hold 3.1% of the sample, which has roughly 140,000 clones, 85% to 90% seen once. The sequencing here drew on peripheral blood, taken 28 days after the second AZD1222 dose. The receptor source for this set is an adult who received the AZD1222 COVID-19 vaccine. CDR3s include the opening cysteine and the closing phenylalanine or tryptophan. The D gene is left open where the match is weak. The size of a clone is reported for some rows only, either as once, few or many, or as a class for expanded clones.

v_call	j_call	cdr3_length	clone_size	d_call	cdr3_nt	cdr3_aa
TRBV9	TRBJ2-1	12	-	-	TGTGCCAGCAGCGCCACAGTGGATGAGCAGTTCTTC	CASSATVDEQFF
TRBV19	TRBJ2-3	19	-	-	TGTGCCAGTAGTATTCAATTCAGGGGTGCGGCAGGTTCACTGGATACGCAGTATTTT	CASSIQFRGAAGSLDTQYF
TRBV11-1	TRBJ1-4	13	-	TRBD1	TGTGCCAGCAGAAAGGGGGCCGGAGAAAAACTGTTTTTT	CASRKGAGEKLFF
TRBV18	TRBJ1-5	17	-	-	TGTGCCAGCTCACCCCAGGGAGGGGGTGATAGCAATCAGCCCCAGCATTTT	CASSPQGGGDSNQPQHF
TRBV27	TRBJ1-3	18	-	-	TGTGCCAGCAGTTTAGTATTTCCGGGGGGCAGACAGGGAAACACCATATATTTT	CASSLVFPGGRQGNTIYF
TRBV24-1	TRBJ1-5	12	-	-	TGTGCCACCAGTTTAGGCAATCAGCCCCAGCATTTT	CATSLGNQPQHF
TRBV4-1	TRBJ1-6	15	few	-	TGCGCCAGCAGCGCCCGACACATTGGGGATTCACCCCTCCACTTT	CASSARHIGDSPLHF
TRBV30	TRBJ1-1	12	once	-	TGTGCCTGGACCCTAATGAACACTGAAGCTTTCTTT	CAWTLMNTEAFF
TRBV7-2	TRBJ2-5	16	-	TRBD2	TGTGCCAGCAGACCTACCGGGACTAGCGCCCAAGAGACCCAGTACTTC	CASRPTGTSAQETQYF
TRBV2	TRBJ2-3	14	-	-	TGTGCCAGCAGTGGACCGGGTGGTATAGATACGCAGTATTTT	CASSGPGGIDTQYF
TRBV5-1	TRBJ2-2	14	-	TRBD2	TGCGCCAGCCACGGGGGGACGGGCACCGGGGAGCTGTTTTTT	CASHGGTGTGELFF
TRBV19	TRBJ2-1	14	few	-	TGTGCCAGTAGTATGGGGGGGCTCGGCAATGAGCAGTTCTTC	CASSMGGLGNEQFF
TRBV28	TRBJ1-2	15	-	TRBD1	TGTGCCAGCAGTTTACCCACGACAGGGAGTAATGGCTACACCTTC	CASSLPTTGSNGYTF
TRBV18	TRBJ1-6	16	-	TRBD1	TGTGCCAGCTCACCACTTCCCACAGGGGCTAATTCACCCCTCCACTTT	CASSPLPTGANSPLHF
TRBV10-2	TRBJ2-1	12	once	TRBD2	TGCGCCAGCAGTGAGTTAGCGGGGCCCCAGTTCTTC	CASSELAGPQFF
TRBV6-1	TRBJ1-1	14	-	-	TGTGCCAGCAGTGAATTGGCGGTCAACACTGAAGCTTTCTTT	CASSELAVNTEAFF
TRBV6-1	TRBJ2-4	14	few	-	TGTGCCAGCAGTGAATTGGGGTCCAAAAACATTCAGTACTTC	CASSELGSKNIQYF
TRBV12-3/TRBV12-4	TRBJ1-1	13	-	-	TGTGCCAGCAGTTTCCCTGGGAACACTGAAGCTTTCTTT	CASSFPGNTEAFF
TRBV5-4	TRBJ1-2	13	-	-	TGTGCCAGCAGCTTGGCCCTATTGGGTGGCTACACCTTC	CASSLALLGGYTF
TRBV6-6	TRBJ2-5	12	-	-	TGTGCCAGCAGTTACTCGCAAGAGACCCAGTACTTC	CASSYSQETQYF
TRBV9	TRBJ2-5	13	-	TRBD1	TGTGCCAGCAGTGCGACAGGGCCAGAGACCCAGTACTTC	CASSATGPETQYF
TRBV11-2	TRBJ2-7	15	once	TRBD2	TGTGCCAGCAGCTTAGTAGCGAGCGGGGGTGGCGAGCAGTACTTC	CASSLVASGGGEQYF
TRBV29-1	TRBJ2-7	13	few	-	TGCAGCGTTGGTCAGACAAATAGCTACGAGCAGTACTTC	CSVGQTNSYEQYF
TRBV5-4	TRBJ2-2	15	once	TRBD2	TGTGCCAGCAGCCTCCGGACTAGCGGCACCGGGGAGCTGTTTTTT	CASSLRTSGTGELFF
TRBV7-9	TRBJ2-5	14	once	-	TGTGCCAGCAGCTCCCTCGGGGAGTGGGAGACCCAGTACTTC	CASSSLGEWETQYF
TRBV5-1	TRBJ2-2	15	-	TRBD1	TGCGCCAGCAGCCCCGGGACAGGGGGCGCCGGGGAGCTGTTTTTT	CASSPGTGGAGELFF
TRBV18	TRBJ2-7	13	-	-	TGTGCCAGCTCACCACCCGGCTTATACGAGCAGTACTTC	CASSPPGLYEQYF
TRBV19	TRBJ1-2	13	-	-	TGTGCCAGTACCCCCTCTGGGGTCGTGGGCTACACCTTC	CASTPSGVVGYTF
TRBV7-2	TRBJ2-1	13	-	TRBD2	TGTGCCAGCCGGACTAGCGGATACAATGAGCAGTTCTTC	CASRTSGYNEQFF
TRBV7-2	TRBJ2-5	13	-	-	TGTGCCAGCAGCTTCGGACCCGGGGAGACCCAGTACTTC	CASSFGPGETQYF
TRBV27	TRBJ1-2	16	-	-	TGTGCCAGCAGCCTTAAGACTGATACAGGTTACTATGGCTACACCTTC	CASSLKTDTGYYGYTF
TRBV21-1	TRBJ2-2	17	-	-	TGTGCCAGCGTGGGGACTAGCGGGGGGATCGACACCGGGGAGCTGTTTTTT	CASVGTSGGIDTGELFF
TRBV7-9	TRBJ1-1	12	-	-	TGTGCCAGCAGCCGGGATCCCGGCTGGGCTTTCTTT	CASSRDPGWAFF
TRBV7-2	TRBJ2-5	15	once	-	TGTGCCAGCAGCTTAGCTGGGACTGGAAGAGAGACCCAGTACTTC	CASSLAGTGRETQYF
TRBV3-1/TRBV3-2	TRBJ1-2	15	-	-	TGTGCCAGCAGCCAATTAGGGATCGGAGGGTTTGGCTACACCTTC	CASSQLGIGGFGYTF
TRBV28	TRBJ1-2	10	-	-	TGTGCCAGCGGTCAATATGGCTACACCTTC	CASGQYGYTF
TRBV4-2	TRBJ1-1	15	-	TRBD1	TGTGCCAGCAGCCAAGGGACAGGGGAAGACACTGAAGCTTTCTTT	CASSQGTGEDTEAFF
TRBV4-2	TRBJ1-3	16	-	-	TGTGCCAGCAGCGCCGGAAACAGTCTAATAGGAAACACCATATATTTT	CASSAGNSLIGNTIYF
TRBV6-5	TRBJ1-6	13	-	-	TGTGCCAGCAGGGGACCCGGAAATTCACCCCTCCACTTT	CASRGPGNSPLHF
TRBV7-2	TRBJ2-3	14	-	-	TGTGCCAGCAGTCCTTCTCGCCCCCCGGATACGCAGTATTTT	CASSPSRPPDTQYF
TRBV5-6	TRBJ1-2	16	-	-	TGTGCCAGCAGCCCCGGGTCGGGAGGACATCCCTATGGCTACACCTTC	CASSPGSGGHPYGYTF